These T cell receptor beta chains were read from a single sample in a study of CD8 T cells in ankylosing spondylitis. TCRdb reprocessed the 5' RACE reads via MiXCR and lists one record per CDR3 protein. The sample comprises roughly 260,000 distinct CDR3 sequences, roughly 20% of which are singletons, and roughly 8% rests with the top ten. Sequenced material: blood, either unsorted or a sorted T cell fraction (not recorded which). All receptors derive from a male donor with ankylosing spondylitis or in good health (not recorded which). CDR3s include the opening cysteine and the closing phenylalanine or tryptophan. The D gene is left open where the match is weak. Size is omitted from some rows. Given values are once, few, many or a class for expanded clones.

J gene,CDR3 length,clone size,V gene,D gene,CDR3 DNA,CDR3 protein
TRBJ1-1,13,few,TRBV10-3,-,TGTGCCATCGGTTCGGATCTTGACACTGAAGCTTTCTTT,CAIGSDLDTEAFF
TRBJ1-5,14,-,TRBV12-3/TRBV12-4,-,TGTGCCAGCAAGGAGGGGATGGCCAATCAGCCCCAGCATTTT,CASKEGMANQPQHF
TRBJ1-2,15,-,TRBV7-8,TRBD1,TGTGCCAGCAGCCTGGGCCGGGACAGTAACTATGGCTACACCTTC,CASSLGRDSNYGYTF
TRBJ2-3,14,-,TRBV5-1,TRBD2,TGCGCCAGCAGCTTACGGGGGGGCTCAGATACGCAGTATTTT,CASSLRGGSDTQYF
TRBJ2-3,15,-,TRBV18,TRBD2,TGTGCCAGCTCTGACCGCGGGAGGGCCACAGATACGCAGTATTTT,CASSDRGRATDTQYF
TRBJ2-3,13,few,TRBV29-1,-,TGCAGCGTTGAGGGCACAAACACAGATACGCAGTATTTT,CSVEGTNTDTQYF
TRBJ2-1,15,-,TRBV9,-,TGTGCCAGCAGCGTAGGTGATCTAAAGATGGGGGAGCAGTTCTTC,CASSVGDLKMGEQFF
TRBJ1-6,13,few,TRBV12-3/TRBV12-4,-,TGTGCCAGCAGTTTAAAGCCGGACACACCCCTCCACTTT,CASSLKPDTPLHF
TRBJ2-5,14,many,TRBV12-3/TRBV12-4,TRBD2,TGTGCCAGCAGTTTCGGGGGGGGTCAAGAGACCCAGTACTTC,CASSFGGGQETQYF
TRBJ2-3,15,many,TRBV12-3/TRBV12-4,-,TGTGCCAGCAGTTTAACCGTGACTCCTACAGATACGCAGTATTTT,CASSLTVTPTDTQYF
TRBJ2-2,16,few,TRBV28,TRBD1,TGTGCCAGCAGCCCTCAGACAGGGGGATGGACCGGGGAGCTGTTTTTT,CASSPQTGGWTGELFF
TRBJ1-3,13,-,TRBV5-1,TRBD1,TGCGCCAGCAGCTTGGAAGAGGGACAGGCTCTATATTTT,CASSLEEGQALYF
TRBJ1-2,14,once,TRBV6-1,TRBD1,TGTGCCAGCAGTACCCGGGACAGGGAGAGAGGCTACACCTTC,CASSTRDRERGYTF
TRBJ2-1,14,-,TRBV11-2,TRBD2,TGTGCCAGCAGCTCTAGCGGGAGATCCAATGAGCAGTTCTTC,CASSSSGRSNEQFF
TRBJ2-3,16,-,TRBV7-6,TRBD2,TGTGCCAGCAGCTTAATGGGCGGGAGTTGGACAGATACGCAGTATTTT,CASSLMGGSWTDTQYF
TRBJ1-1,14,-,TRBV7-8,-,TGTGCCAGCAGCTTTGGGGGCATAGGCACTGAAGCTTTCTTT,CASSFGGIGTEAFF